The entry below describes one T cell receptor (beta chain). There is no known antigen for this receptor. No much larger clone exists at a distance of one base, and base qualities are not known. These data originate in a study of T cell repertoires in cytomegalovirus infection (dated by TCRdb to about 2019). Regarding the complete study: Donor HLA type was relevant to the analysis, as public TCR beta signatures indicated carriage of CMV infection together with the matching HLA type.

What the research found in general, with its limitations: The ex vivo response was dominated by HLA-C-restricted CMV-specific TCR beta clonotypes, which also provided the single most frequent clonotype in two of eight donors. Cumulative frequency of public TCR beta family members discriminated carriers of CMV infection plus the relevant HLA type in this cohort and an independent approximately 350-donor cohort.

The sample was run on an Illumina HiSeq 1500. TCRdb reprocessing: public reads trimmed at Q25 with fastp, clones called with MiXCR, in-frame beta chains kept. Every CDR3 protein is listed once, alongside the most common genes and DNA of its rows. The sample table contains a few hundred thousand distinct CDR3 sequences; only one count was recorded for 17% of them. Of the sample, around 12% is held by the ten largest clones. V sheds 7 bases and J sheds 11 bases, leaving 20 bases between their ends. Reading from cysteine to phenylalanine, the CDR3 counts 13 amino acids. The DNA shown is the 39-base CDR3, in frame from base 1. According to the germline V gene (reference sequence), CDR1 reads SEHNR and CDR2 reads FQNEAQ.

The specimen was PBMCs. Here the chain combines TRBV7-9 and TRBJ1-1; TRBD1 is a weak D gene call, 5 bases matching. This clonotype was sampled from a human donor in good health (CMV status not recorded). Some clones in this sample may be carry-over from other donors' samples. The CDR3 loop reads CASNRMGERAAFF. DNA sequence: TGTGCCAGCAACAGAATGGGGGAGCGGGCTGCTTTCTTT. The full variable domain, with segments outside the CDR3 supplied by the reference TRBV7-9 and TRBJ1-1 proteins, appears as DTGVSQNPRHKITKRGQNVTFRCDPISEHNRLYWYRQTLGQGPEFLTYFQNEAQLEKSRLLSDRFSAERPKGSFSTLEIQRTEQGDSAMYLCASNRMGERAAFFGQGTRLTVV.